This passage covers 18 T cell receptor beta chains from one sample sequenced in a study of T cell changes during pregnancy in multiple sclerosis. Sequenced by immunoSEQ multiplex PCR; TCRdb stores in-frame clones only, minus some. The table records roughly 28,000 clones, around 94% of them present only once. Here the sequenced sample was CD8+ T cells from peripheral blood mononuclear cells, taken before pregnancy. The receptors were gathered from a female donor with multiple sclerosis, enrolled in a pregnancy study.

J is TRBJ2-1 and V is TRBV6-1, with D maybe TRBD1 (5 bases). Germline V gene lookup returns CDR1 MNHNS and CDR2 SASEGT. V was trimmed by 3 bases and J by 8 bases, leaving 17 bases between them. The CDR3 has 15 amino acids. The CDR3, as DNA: TGTGCCAGCAGTGACGTGACAGATAACTCAGATGAGCAGTTCTTC. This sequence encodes CASSDVTDNSDEQFF.

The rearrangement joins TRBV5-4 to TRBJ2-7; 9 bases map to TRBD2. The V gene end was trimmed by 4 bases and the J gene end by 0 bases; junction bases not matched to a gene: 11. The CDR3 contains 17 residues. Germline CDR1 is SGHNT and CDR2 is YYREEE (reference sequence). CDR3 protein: CASSQRGSGSLSYEQYF. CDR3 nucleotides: TGTGCCAGCAGCCAGAGAGGTAGCGGGAGCCTCTCCTACGAGCAGTACTTC. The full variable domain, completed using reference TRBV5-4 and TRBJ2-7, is ETGVTQSPTHLIKTRGQQVTLRCSSQSGHNTVSWYQQALGQGPQFIFQYYREEENGRGNFPPRFSGLQFPNYSSELNVNALELDDSALYLCASSQRGSGSLSYEQYFGPGTRLTVT.

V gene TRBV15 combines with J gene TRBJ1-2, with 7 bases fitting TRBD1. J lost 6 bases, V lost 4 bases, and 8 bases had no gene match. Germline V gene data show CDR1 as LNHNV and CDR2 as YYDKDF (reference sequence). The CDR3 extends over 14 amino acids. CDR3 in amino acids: CATSIQRGRDGYTF. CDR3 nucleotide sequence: TGTGCCACCAGCATTCAGAGGGGGCGAGATGGCTACACCTTC.

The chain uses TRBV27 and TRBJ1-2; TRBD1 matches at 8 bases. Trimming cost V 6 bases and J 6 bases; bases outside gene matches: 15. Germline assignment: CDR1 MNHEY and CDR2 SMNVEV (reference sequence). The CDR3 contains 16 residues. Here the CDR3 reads CASSPTPRPGGHGYTF. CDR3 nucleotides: TGTGCCAGCAGCCCCACCCCCCGGCCAGGGGGCCATGGCTACACCTTC.

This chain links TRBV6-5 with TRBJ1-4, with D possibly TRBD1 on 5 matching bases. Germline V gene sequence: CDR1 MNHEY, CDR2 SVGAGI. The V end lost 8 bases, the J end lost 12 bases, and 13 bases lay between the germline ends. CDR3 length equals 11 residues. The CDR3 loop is CASGSGGELFF. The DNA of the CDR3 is TGTGCCAGCGGCTCGGGGGGGGAACTGTTTTTT.

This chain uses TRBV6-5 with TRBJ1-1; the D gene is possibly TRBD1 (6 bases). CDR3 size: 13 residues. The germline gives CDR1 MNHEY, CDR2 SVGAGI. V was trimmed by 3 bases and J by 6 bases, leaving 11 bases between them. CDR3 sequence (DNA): TGTGCCAGCAGTTATCAGGGGATCGCTGAAGCTTTCTTT. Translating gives CASSYQGIAEAFF.

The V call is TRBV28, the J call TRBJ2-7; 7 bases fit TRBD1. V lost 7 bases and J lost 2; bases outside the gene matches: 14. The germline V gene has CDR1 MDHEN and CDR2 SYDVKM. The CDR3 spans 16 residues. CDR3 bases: TGTGCCAGCAAGGGGGCAGTTGAGGTGGCAACCTACGAGCAGTACTTC. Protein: CASKGAVEVATYEQYF.

Here the CDR3 reads CSSTDSYEQYF. CDR3 DNA sequence: TGTTCCTCGACAGACTCCTACGAGCAGTACTTC. This chain uses TRBV6-5 with TRBJ2-7, with D perhaps TRBD1 (5 bases). The CDR3 is made up of 11 amino acids. Germline assignment: CDR1 MNHEY and CDR2 SVGAGI.

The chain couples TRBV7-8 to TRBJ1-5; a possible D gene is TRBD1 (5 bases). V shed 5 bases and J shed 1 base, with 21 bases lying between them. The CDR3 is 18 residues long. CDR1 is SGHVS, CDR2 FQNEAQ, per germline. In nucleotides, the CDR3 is TGTGCCAGCAGCCCCCGGGGGGAAGGTGGAGGAAGCAATCAGCCCCAGCATTTT. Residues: CASSPRGEGGGSNQPQHF.

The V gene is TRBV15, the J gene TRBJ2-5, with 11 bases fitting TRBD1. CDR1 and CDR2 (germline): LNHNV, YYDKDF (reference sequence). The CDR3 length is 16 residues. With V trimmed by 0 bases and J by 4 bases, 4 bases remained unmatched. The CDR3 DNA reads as TGTGCCACCAGCAGAGACTGGACAGGGGGCGGAGAGACCCAGTACTTC. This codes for CATSRDWTGGGETQYF. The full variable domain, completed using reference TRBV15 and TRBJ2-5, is DAMVIQNPRYQVTQFGKPVTLSCSQTLNHNVMYWYQQKSSQAPKLLFHYYDKDFNNEADTPDNFQSRRPNTSFCFLDIRSPGLGDTAMYLCATSRDWTGGGETQYFGPGTRLLVL.

The CDR3 protein is CASSLIDTGELFF. DNA of the CDR3: TGTGCCAGCAGTTTAATCGACACCGGGGAGCTGTTTTTT. The V gene is TRBV27, the J gene TRBJ2-2; D call uncertain. Trimming shortened V by 2 bases and J by 3 bases, and 4 bases separated the two germline ends. The CDR3 runs 13 residues. The germline V gene has CDR1 MNHEY and CDR2 SMNVEV (reference sequence).

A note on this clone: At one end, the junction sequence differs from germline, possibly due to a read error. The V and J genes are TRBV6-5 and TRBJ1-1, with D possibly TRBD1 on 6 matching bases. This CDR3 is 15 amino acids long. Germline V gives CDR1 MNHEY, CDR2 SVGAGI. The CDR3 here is CASSYLAGVNTEAFF. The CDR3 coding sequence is TGTGCCAGCAGCTACTTAGCAGGGGTCAACACTGAAGCTTTCTTT.

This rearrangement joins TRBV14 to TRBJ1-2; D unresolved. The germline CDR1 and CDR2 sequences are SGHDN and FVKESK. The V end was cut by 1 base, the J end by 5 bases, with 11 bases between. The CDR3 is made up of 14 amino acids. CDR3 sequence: CASSQVLVEYGYTF. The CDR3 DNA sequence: TGTGCCAGCAGCCAAGTTTTGGTGGAGTATGGCTACACCTTC.

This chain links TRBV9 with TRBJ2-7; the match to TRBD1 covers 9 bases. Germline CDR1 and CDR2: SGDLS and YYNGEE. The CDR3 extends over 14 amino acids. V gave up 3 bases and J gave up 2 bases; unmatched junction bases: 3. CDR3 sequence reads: CASSERQGAYEQYF. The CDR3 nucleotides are TGTGCCAGCAGCGAGAGACAGGGGGCCTACGAGCAGTACTTC.

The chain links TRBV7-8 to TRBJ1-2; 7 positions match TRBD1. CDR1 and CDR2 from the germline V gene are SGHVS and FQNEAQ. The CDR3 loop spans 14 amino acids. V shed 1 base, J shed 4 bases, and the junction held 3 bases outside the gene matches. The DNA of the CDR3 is TGTGCCAGCAGCTTAGGCAGGGGGTCCTATGGCTACACCTTC. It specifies CASSLGRGSYGYTF.

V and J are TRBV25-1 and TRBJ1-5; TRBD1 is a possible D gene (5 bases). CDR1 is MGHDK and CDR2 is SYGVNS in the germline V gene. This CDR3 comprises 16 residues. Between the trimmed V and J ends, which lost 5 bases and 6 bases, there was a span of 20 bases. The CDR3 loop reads CASSYGLPGGGQPQHF. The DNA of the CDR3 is TGTGCCAGCAGTTATGGGTTACCCGGGGGTGGTCAGCCCCAGCATTTT.

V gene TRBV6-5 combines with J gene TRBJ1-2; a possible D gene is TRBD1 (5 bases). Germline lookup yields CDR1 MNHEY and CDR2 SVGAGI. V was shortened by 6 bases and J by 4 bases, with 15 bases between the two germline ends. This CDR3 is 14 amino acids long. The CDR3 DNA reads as TGTGCCAGCAGCCTCAGGGATGGCGGCTATGGCTACACCTTC. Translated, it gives CASSLRDGGYGYTF.

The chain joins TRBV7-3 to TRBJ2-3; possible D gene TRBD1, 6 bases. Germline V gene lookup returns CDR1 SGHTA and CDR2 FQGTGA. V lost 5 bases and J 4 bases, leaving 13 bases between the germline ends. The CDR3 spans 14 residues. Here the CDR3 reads CASSQTGSSDTQYF. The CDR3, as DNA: TGTGCCAGCAGCCAGACAGGATCTTCAGATACGCAGTATTTT.